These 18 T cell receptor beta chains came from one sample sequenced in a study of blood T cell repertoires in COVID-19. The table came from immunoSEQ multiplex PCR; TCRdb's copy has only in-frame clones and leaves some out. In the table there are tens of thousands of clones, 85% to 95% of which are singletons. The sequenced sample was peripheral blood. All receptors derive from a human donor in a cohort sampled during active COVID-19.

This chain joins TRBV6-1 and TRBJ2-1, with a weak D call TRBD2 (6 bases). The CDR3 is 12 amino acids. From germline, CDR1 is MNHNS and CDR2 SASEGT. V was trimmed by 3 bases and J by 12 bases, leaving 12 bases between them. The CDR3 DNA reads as TGTGCCAGCAGTGAGCTAGCGTCCGGGCAGTTCTTC. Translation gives CASSELASGQFF.

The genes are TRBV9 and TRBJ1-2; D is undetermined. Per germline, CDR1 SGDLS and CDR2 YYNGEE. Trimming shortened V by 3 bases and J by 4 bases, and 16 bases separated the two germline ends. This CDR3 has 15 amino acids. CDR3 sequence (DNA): TGTGCCAGCAGCGGACGTTCGGCCAGGCTCTATGGCTACACCTTC. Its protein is CASSGRSARLYGYTF.

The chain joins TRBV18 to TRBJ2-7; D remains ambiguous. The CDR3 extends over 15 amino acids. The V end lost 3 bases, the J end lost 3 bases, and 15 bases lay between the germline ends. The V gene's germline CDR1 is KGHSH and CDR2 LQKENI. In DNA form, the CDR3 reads TGTGCCAGCTCACCCAGTTTAAGGAGCAGCTACGAGCAGTACTTC. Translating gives CASSPSLRSSYEQYF.

The CDR3, as DNA: TGTGCCAGCAGCTTCCAATCGGACTTCCCATCCTACGAGCAGTACTTC. Translated: CASSFQSDFPSYEQYF. The chain employs TRBV5-6 and TRBJ2-7, with D possibly TRBD2 on 5 matching bases. Germline CDR1 reads SGHDT; CDR2 reads YYEEEE. V was shortened by 2 bases and J by 1 base, with 16 bases between the two germline ends. The CDR3 sequence is 16 residues long.

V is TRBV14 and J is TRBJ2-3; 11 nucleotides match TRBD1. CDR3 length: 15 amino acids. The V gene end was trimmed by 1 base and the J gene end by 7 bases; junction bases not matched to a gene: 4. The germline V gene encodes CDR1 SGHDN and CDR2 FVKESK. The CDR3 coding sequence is TGTGCCAGCAGCCAAGGGACAGGGGGCTGGAATACGCAGTATTTT. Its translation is CASSQGTGGWNTQYF.

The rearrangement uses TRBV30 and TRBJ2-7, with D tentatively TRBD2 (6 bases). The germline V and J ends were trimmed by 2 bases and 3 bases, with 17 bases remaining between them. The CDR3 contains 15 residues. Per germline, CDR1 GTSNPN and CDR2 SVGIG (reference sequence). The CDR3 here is CAWSLPAWGGYEQYF. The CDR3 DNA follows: TGTGCCTGGAGTCTACCAGCGTGGGGAGGCTACGAGCAGTACTTC.

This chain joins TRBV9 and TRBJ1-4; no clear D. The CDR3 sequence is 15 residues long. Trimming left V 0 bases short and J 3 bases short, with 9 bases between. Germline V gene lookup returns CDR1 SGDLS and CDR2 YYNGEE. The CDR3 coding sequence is TGTGCCAGCAGCGTAGGAGGTGGTGCTAATGAAAAACTGTTTTTT. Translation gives CASSVGGGANEKLFF.

CDR3 bases: TGTGCCTCGAGCCTGGTAGCTAACTATGGCTACACCTTC. This encodes CASSLVANYGYTF. The chain employs TRBV30 and TRBJ1-2; D not resolved. The CDR3 loop spans 13 amino acids. V shed 7 bases and J shed 0 bases, with 12 bases lying between them. CDR1 is GTSNPN and CDR2 is SVGIG in the germline V gene (reference sequence).

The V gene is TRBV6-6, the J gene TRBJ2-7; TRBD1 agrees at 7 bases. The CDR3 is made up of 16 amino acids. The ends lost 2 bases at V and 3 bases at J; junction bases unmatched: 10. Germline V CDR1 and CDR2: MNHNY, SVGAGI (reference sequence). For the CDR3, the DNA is TGTGCCAGCAGTTACGGCCAGACAGGGCGAGTCTACGAGCAGTACTTC. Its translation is CASSYGQTGRVYEQYF.

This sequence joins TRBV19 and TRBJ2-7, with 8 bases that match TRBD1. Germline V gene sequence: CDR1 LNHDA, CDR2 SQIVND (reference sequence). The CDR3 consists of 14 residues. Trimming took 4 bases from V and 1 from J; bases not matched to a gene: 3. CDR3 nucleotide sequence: TGTGCCAGTAGTAATCAGGGGGCTTCCTACGAGCAGTACTTC. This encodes CASSNQGASYEQYF.

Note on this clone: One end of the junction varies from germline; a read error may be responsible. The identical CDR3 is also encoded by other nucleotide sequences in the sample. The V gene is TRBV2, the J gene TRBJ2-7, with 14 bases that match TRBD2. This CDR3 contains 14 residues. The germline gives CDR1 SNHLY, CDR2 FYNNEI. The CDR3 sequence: CASSGTSGSYEQYF. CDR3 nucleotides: TGTGCCAGCAGCGGGACTAGCGGGAGTTACGAGCAGTACTTT.

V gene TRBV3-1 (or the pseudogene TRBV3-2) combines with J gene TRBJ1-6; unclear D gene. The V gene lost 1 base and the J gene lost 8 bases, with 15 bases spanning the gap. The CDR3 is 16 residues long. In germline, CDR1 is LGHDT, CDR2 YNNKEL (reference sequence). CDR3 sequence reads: CASSQGVPAIYSPLHF. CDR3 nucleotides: TGTGCCAGCAGCCAAGGGGTTCCAGCGATTTATTCACCCCTCCACTTT.

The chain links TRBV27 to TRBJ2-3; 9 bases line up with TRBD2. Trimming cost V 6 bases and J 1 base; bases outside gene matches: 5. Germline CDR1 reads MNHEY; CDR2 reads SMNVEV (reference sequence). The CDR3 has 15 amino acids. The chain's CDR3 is CASSLTSGRTDTQYF. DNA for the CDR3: TGTGCCAGCAGCCTAACTAGCGGGCGCACAGATACGCAGTATTTT.

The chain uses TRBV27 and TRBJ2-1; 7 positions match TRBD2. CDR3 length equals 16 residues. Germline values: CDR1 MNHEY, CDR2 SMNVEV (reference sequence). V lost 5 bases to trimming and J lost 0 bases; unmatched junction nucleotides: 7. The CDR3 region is CASSTRAGSSYNEQFF. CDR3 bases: TGTGCCAGCAGTACCCGAGCGGGAAGCTCCTACAATGAGCAGTTCTTC.

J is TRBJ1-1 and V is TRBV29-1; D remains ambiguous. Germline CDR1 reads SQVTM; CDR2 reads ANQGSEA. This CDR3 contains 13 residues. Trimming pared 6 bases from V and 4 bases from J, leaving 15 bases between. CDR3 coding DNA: TGCAGCGTGATACTGGGTCGGGGCACTGAAGCTTTCTTT. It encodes CSVILGRGTEAFF.

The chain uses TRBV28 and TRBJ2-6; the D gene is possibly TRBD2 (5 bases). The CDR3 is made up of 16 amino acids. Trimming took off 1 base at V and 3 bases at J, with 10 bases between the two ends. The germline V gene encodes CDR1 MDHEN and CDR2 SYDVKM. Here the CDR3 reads CASSLSYAGGANVLTF. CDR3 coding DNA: TGTGCCAGCAGTTTATCCTACGCGGGTGGGGCCAACGTCCTGACTTTC.

The chain's CDR3 is CATSPPGGVYEQYF. In nucleotides, the CDR3 is TGTGCCACCTCCCCCCCAGGGGGAGTGTACGAGCAGTACTTC. The genes are TRBV19 and TRBJ2-7; 7 nucleotides agree with TRBD1. V shed 10 bases, J shed 4 bases, and the junction held 13 bases outside the gene matches. Per germline, CDR1 LNHDA and CDR2 SQIVND (reference sequence). The CDR3 is made up of 14 amino acids.

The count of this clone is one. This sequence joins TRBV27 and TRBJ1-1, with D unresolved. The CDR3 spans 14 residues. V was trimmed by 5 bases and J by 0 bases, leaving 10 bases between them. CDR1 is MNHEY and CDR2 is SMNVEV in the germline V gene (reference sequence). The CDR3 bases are TGTGCCAGCAGTCGCGAACCTATGAACACTGAAGCTTTCTTT. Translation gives CASSREPMNTEAFF.